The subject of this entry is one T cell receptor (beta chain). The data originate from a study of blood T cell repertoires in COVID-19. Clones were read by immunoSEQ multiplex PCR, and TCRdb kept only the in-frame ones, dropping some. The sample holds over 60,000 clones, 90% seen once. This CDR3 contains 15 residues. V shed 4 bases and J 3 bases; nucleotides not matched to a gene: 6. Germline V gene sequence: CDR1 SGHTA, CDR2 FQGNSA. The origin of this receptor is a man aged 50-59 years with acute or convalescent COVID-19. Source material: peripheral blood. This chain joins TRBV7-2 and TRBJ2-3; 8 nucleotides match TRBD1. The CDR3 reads CASSSQGARTDTQYF. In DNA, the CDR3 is TGTGCCAGCAGCTCCCAGGGGGCGCGAACAGATACGCAGTATTTT.